This T cell receptor (beta chain) came from a study of cytomegalovirus exposure and HLA in healthy donors. The sample holds one count of this clone. Its antigen is unknown. Findings and limits, study-wide: A later analysis reported that several of the most significant clusters appeared to be linked to common viral pathogens, among them Epstein-Barr virus. Most TCR sequences were uncommon, yet certain public TCRs appeared in many donors. A later analysis associated around 17,000 TCR beta sequences with HLA alleles at a 0.05 false discovery rate.

From germline, CDR1 is MNHNY and CDR2 SVGAGI (reference sequence). The ends lost 4 bases at V and 4 bases at J; junction bases unmatched: 5. The CDR3 runs to 14 residues. PCR was performed using 60 Vbeta and 13 Jbeta primers. Only in-frame clones appear in the TCRdb table, and some are missing; sequencing was by immunoSEQ multiplex PCR. This sample carries some 150,000 clones, 82% of them seen once, and the ten largest clones take around 6.6%. The V and J genes are TRBV6-6 and TRBJ1-1; 8 positions match TRBD1. The clonotype was recovered from a woman between 50 and 59 years old in good health and CMV-seropositive. The sample taken for sequencing was PBMCs. The chain's CDR3 is CASSFDRGRTEAFF. The CDR3 DNA follows: TGTGCCAGCAGTTTCGACAGGGGTCGCACTGAAGCTTTCTTT.